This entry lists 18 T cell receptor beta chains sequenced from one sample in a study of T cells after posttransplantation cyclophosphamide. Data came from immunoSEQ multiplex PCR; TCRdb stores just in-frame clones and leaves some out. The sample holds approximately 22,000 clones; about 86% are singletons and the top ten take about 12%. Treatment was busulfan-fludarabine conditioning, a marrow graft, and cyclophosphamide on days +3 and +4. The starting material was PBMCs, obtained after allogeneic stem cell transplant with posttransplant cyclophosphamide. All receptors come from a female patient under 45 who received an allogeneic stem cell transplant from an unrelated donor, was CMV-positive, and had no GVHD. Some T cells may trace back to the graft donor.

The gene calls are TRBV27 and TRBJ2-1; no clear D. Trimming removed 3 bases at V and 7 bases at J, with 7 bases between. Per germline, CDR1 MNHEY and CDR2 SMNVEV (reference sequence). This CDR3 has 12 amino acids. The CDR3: CASSFFGNEQFF. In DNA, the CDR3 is TGTGCCAGCAGTTTTTTCGGGAATGAGCAGTTCTTC.

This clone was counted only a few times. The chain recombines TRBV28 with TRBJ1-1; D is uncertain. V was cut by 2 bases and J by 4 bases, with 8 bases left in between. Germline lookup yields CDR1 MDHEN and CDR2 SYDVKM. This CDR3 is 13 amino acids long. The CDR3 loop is CASSLPQATEAFF. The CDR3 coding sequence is TGTGCCAGCAGTTTACCCCAAGCCACTGAAGCTTTCTTT.

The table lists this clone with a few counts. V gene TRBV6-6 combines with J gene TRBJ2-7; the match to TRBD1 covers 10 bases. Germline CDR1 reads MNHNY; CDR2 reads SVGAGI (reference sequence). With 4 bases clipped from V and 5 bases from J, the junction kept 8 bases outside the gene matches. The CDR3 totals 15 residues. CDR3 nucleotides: TGTGCCAGCAGTTTTCCGGGACAGGGGTATAACGAGCAGTACTTC. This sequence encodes CASSFPGQGYNEQYF.

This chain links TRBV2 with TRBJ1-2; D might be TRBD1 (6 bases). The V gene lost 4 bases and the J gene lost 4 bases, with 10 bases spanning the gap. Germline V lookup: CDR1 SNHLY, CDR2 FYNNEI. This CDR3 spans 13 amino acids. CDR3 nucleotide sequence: TGTGCCAGCAGTGTTAGGGACATCTATGGCTACACCTTC. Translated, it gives CASSVRDIYGYTF.

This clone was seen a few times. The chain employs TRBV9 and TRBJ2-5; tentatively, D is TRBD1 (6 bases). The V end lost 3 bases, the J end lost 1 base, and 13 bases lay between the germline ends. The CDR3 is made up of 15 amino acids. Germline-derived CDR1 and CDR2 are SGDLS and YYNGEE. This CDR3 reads CASSAQGNPQETQYF. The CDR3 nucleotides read TGTGCCAGCAGCGCACAGGGAAACCCCCAAGAGACCCAGTACTTC.

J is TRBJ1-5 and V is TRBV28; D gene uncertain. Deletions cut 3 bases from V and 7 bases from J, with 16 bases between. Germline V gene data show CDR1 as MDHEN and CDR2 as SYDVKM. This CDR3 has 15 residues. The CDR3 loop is CASSFNSKLKQPQHF. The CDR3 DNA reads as TGTGCCAGCAGTTTTAATTCGAAGCTAAAACAGCCCCAGCATTTT.

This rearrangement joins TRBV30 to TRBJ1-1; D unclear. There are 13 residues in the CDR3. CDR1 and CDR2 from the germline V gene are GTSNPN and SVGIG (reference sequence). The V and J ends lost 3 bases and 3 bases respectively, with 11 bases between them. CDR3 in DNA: TGTGCCTGGAGCGTCCTGCGCGACACTGAAGCTTTCTTT. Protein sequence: CAWSVLRDTEAFF.

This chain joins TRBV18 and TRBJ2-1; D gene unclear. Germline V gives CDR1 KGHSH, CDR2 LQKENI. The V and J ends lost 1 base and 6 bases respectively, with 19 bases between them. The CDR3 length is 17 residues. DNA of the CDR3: TGTGCCAGCTCACCACTTCGCAACACCCCCTCGGGCAATGAGCAGTTCTTC. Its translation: CASSPLRNTPSGNEQFF. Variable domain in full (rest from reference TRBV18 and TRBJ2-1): NAGVMQNPRHLVRRRGQEARLRCSPMKGHSHVYWYRQLPEEGLKFMVYLQKENIIDESGMPKERFSAEFPKEGPSILRIQQVVRGDSAAYFCASSPLRNTPSGNEQFFGPGTRLTVL.

CDR3 sequence: CSVGQGEDTQYF. CDR3 sequence (DNA): TGCAGCGTTGGACAGGGGGAAGATACGCAGTATTTT. This chain joins TRBV29-1 and TRBJ2-3; TRBD1 matches 9 bases. The germline gives CDR1 SQVTM, CDR2 ANQGSEA. With 4 bases clipped from V and 5 bases from J, the junction kept 1 base outside the gene matches. This CDR3 has 12 amino acids.

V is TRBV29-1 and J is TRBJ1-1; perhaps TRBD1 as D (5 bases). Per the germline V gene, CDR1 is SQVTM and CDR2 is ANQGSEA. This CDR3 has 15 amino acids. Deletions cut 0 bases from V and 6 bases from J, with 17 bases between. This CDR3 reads CSVEDGPGGNPEAFF. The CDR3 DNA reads TGCAGCGTTGAAGATGGGCCGGGGGGAAACCCTGAAGCTTTCTTT. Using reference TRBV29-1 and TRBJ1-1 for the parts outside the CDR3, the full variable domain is SAVISQKPSRDICQRGTSLTIQCQVDSQVTMMFWYRQQPGQSLTLIATANQGSEATYESGFVIDKFPISRPNLTFSTLTVSNMSPEDSSIYLCSVEDGPGGNPEAFFGQGTRLTVV.

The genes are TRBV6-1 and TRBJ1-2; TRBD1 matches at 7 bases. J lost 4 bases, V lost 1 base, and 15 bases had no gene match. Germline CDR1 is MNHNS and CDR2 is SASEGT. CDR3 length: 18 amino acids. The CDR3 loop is CASSEDFRRTGTFYGYTF. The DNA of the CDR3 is TGTGCCAGCAGTGAAGATTTCAGGAGGACAGGAACTTTCTATGGCTACACCTTC.

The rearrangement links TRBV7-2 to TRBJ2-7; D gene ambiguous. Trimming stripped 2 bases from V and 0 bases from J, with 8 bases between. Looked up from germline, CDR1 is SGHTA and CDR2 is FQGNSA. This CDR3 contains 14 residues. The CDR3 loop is CASSLNPGSYEQYF. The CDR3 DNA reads TGTGCCAGCAGCTTAAATCCAGGCTCCTACGAGCAGTACTTC.

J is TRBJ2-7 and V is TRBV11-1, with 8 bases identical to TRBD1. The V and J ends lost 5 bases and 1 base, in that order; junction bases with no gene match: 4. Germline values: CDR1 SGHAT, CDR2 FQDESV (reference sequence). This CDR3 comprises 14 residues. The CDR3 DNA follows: TGTGCCAGCAGCCGTACAGGGGGGTCCTACGAGCAGTACTTC. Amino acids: CASSRTGGSYEQYF.

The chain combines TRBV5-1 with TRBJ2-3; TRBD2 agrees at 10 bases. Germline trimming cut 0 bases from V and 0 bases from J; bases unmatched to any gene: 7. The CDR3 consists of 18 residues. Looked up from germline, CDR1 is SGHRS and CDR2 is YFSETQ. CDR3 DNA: TGCGCCAGCAGCTTGGAGGGTAGCGGGGGGTTTAGCACAGATACGCAGTATTTT. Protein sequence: CASSLEGSGGFSTDTQYF.

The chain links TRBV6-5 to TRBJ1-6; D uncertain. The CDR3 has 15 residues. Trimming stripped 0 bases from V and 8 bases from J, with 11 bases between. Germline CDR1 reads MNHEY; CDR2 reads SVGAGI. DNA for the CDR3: TGTGCCAGCAGTTACTCCAGAAACGCGGATTCACCCCTCCACTTT. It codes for CASSYSRNADSPLHF.

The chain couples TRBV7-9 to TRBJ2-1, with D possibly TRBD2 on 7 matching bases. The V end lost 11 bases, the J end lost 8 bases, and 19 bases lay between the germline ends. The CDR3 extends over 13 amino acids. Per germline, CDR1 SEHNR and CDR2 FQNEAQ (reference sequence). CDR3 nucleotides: TGTGCCGGCCTCAGAGGGGGGGGCGATGAGCAGTTCTTC. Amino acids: CAGLRGGGDEQFF.

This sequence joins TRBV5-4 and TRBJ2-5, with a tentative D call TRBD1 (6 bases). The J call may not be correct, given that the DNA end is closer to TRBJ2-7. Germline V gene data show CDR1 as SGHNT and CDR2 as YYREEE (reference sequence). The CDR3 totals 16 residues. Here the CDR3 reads CASSADRFSFTDEQYF. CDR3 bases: TGTGCCAGCAGCGCCGACAGGTTCAGTTTTACCGACGAGCAGTACTTC.

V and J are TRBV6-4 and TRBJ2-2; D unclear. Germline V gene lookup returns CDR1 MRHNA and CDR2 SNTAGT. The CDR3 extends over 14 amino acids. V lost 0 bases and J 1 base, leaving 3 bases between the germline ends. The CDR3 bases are TGTGCCAGCAGTGACTCCTGGAACACCGGGGAGCTGTTTTTT. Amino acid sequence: CASSDSWNTGELFF.